This TCR beta chain was found in a study of PD-1 blockade in classical Hodgkin lymphoma. Study outcomes and limitations: For complete responders, baseline diversity was comparable to that of newly diagnosed patients.

Relapse after autologous stem cell transplantation occurred in every patient, and brentuximab vedotin exposure varied. About this clone itself: Antigen specificity is unknown.

V dropped 6 bases and J dropped 0 bases, with 9 bases sitting between them. The germline CDR1 and CDR2 sequences are MNHNY and SVGAGI (reference sequence). The CDR3 totals 13 residues. The table came from immunoSEQ multiplex PCR; TCRdb's copy has only in-frame clones and leaves some out. Of around 70,000 clones in the sample, 71% were seen once. The chain couples TRBV6-6 to TRBJ2-7; D not certain. This sequence originates from a human donor with classical Hodgkin lymphoma. The input for sequencing was peripheral blood mononuclear cells (PBMCs), taken before the second cycle of nivolumab. The CDR3 protein is CASSSDSSYEQYF. CDR3 in DNA: TGTGCCAGCAGCTCCGATAGCTCCTACGAGCAGTACTTC.